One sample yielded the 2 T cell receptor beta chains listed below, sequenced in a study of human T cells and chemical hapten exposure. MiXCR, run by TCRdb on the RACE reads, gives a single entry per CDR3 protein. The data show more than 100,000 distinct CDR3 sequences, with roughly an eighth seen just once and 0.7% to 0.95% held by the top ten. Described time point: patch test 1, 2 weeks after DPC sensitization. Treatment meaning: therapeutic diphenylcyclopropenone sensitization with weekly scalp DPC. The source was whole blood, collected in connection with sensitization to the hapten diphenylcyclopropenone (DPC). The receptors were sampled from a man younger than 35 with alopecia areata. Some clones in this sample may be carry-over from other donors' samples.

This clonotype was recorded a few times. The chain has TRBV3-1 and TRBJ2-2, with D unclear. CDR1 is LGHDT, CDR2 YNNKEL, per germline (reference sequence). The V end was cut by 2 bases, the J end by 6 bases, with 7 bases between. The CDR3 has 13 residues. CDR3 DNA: TGTGCCAGCAGCCAATTAGTGCCCGGGGAGCTGTTTTTT. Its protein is CASSQLVPGELFF.

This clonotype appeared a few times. CDR3 nucleotide sequence: TGTGCCAGCAGCGCGGACAGGGGTGGCACAGATACGCAGTATTTT. Protein: CASSADRGGTDTQYF. The chain uses TRBV7-2 and TRBJ2-3, with 9 bases aligning to TRBD1. V shed 5 bases, J shed 1 base, and the junction held 4 bases outside the gene matches. Germline CDR1 is SGHTA and CDR2 is FQGNSA. CDR3 length: 15 residues.